Each of the 5 T cell receptor beta chains below was sequenced from the same sample in a study of human T cells and chemical hapten exposure. The authors extracted total RNA from unfractionated whole blood. TCRdb reanalysed the 5' RACE reads using MiXCR and keeps one entry per CDR3 protein. The sample gives approximately 150,000 distinct CDR3 sequences, roughly 4.1% of which show up once; under 1.5% is in the top ten. The receptors stem from a female donor in good health.

This clonotype was recorded many times. The gene calls are TRBV7-9 and TRBJ2-6; D remains ambiguous. CDR1 and CDR2 (germline): SEHNR, FQNEAQ (reference sequence). Trimming pared 1 base from V and 2 bases from J, leaving 15 bases between. The CDR3 totals 18 residues. The CDR3 nucleotides read TGTGCCAGCAGCTTAGTTCCTATTAGGTCCACTGGGGCCAACGTCCTGACTTTC. This sequence encodes CASSLVPIRSTGANVLTF.

There are many counts of this clonotype. The J gene is TRBJ2-3, the V gene TRBV20-1; 8 bases are shared with TRBD2. V lost 3 bases and J lost 4; bases outside the gene matches: 6. The CDR3 consists of 14 residues. The germline V gene has CDR1 DFQATT and CDR2 SNEGSKA (reference sequence). CDR3 DNA sequence: TGCAGTGCTAGTCTCCGGGGGGGCCCAGATACGCAGTATTTT. It yields the protein CSASLRGGPDTQYF.

The gene calls are TRBV6-5 and TRBJ1-2, with a possible D match to TRBD1 (6 bases). V was shortened by 6 bases and J by 8 bases, with 19 bases between the two germline ends. CDR1 is MNHEY, CDR2 SVGAGI, per germline. The length of the CDR3 is 14 residues. CDR3 sequence (DNA): TGTGCCAGCAGGCCCCCCACCGGCAGGGGCGGCTACACCTTC. It encodes CASRPPTGRGGYTF.

This clonotype was detected ten times or more. The chain couples TRBV5-4 to TRBJ2-3; tentatively, D is TRBD1 or TRBD2 (5 bases each). This CDR3 has 14 residues. Deletions cut 3 bases from V and 0 bases from J, with 8 bases between. Germline CDR1 and CDR2: SGHNT and YYREEE (reference sequence). CDR3 in amino acids: CASSSRDSTDTQYF. The CDR3 nucleotides read TGTGCCAGCAGCTCACGGGACAGCACAGATACGCAGTATTTT. Full variable domain (rest looked up from reference TRBV5-4 and TRBJ2-3): ETGVTQSPTHLIKTRGQQVTLRCSSQSGHNTVSWYQQALGQGPQFIFQYYREEENGRGNFPPRFSGLQFPNYSSELNVNALELDDSALYLCASSSRDSTDTQYFGPGTRLTVL.

This clonotype has at least ten counts. The CDR3 is CASSQGFNNEQFF. In nucleotides, the CDR3 is TGCGCCAGCAGTCAGGGTTTCAACAATGAGCAGTTCTTC. The gene calls are TRBV4-3 and TRBJ2-1; a weak D match, TRBD1 (5 bases). Trimming shortened V by 6 bases and J by 5 bases, and 11 bases separated the two germline ends. The CDR3 sequence is 13 residues long. The germline V gene has CDR1 LGHNA and CDR2 YSLEER.